The sequence of this TCR beta chain was determined in a study of blood T cell repertoires in COVID-19. Across the study: The study drew acute and convalescent COVID-19 samples from the United States, Italy and Spain. T cells, B-cell-depleted T cells, or PBMCs supplied cDNA or gDNA.

The V and J ends lost 5 bases and 7 bases, in that order; junction bases with no gene match: 10. The CDR3 totals 15 residues. CDR1 is SEHNR and CDR2 is FQNEAQ in the germline V gene (reference sequence). Participants reported their clinical history, and cohort assignment relied on those reports. Original handling: The authors estimated nucleated cell counts from reference gene primer amplification. Profiling relied on immunoSEQ multiplex PCR, and the TCRdb table lists in-frame clones only, not all of them. From that table come the V and J calls and clone size; the DNA was used to work out D and trimming. The sample carries under 400,000 clones, 65% to 90% recorded once.

The TCR originated in a woman in her 40s with acute COVID-19. The sequenced sample consisted of PBMCs or T cells enriched from blood (not recorded which). This chain joins TRBV7-9 and TRBJ1-4; 7 bases are shared with TRBD1. The DNA for the CDR3 is TGTGCCAGCAGCAATGGACAGGCGAGGGGTGAAAAACTGTTTTTT. The encoded protein is CASSNGQARGEKLFF.